The T cell receptor (beta chain) described here comes from a study of blood T cells in healthy people across ages. The CDR3 has 12 amino acids. V lost 8 bases to trimming and J lost 4 bases; unmatched junction nucleotides: 7. Germline V lookup: CDR1 GTSNPN, CDR2 SVGIG (reference sequence). A sample-barcoded 5' primer and a J-beta primer mix were used in a second PCR of roughly 7 to 12 cycles. Every cDNA was tagged by a template-switch adaptor with 12 random nucleotides. Via MiXCR, TCRdb re-called the 5' RACE reads, giving one row per CDR3 protein. The sample yields approximately 780,000 distinct CDR3 sequences, roughly 24% seen once. Researchers report isolating at least 6 million PBMCs per sample. Separately, the same data were catalogued under a study of T cells of mothers and their children. That work contributes: Biologically related mothers and children overlapped slightly more than unrelated pairs, a non-significant difference.

The clonotype originates from a boy younger than 18 in good health. Material: blood. V gene TRBV30 combines with J gene TRBJ2-7, with 8 nucleotides matching TRBD1. CDR3 region: CAGKTGAYEQYF. As DNA, the CDR3 is TGTGCCGGTAAGACAGGGGCTTACGAGCAGTACTTC.